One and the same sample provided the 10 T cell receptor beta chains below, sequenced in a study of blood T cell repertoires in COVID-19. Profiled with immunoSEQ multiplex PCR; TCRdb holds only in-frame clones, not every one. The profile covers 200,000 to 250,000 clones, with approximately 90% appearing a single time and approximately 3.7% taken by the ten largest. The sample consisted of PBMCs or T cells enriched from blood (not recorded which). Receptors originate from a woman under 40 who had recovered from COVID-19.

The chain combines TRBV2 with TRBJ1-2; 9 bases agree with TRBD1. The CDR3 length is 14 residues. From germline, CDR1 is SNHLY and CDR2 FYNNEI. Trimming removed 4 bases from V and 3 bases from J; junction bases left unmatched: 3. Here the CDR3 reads CASSVDRGDYGYTF. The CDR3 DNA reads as TGTGCCAGCAGTGTGGACAGGGGCGACTATGGCTACACCTTC.

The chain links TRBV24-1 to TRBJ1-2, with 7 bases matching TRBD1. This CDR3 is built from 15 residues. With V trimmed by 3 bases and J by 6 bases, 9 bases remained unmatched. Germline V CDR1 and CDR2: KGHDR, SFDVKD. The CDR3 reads CATSDGDSGENGYTF. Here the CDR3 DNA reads TGTGCCACCAGTGATGGGGACAGTGGGGAGAATGGCTACACCTTC.

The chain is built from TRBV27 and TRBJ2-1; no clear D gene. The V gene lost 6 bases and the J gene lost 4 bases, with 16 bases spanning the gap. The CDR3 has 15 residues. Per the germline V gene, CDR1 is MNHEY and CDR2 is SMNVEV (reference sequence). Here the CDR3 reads CASRLNRPLYNEQFF. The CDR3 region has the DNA TGTGCCAGCAGACTTAACAGACCACTTTACAATGAGCAGTTCTTC.

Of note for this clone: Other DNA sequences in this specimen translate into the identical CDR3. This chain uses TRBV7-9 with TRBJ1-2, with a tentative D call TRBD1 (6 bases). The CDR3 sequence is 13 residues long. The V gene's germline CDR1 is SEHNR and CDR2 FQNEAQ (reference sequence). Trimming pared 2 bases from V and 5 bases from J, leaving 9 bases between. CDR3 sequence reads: CASSLQGNYGYTF. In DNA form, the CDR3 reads TGTGCCAGCAGCTTACAGGGGAATTATGGCTACACCTTC.

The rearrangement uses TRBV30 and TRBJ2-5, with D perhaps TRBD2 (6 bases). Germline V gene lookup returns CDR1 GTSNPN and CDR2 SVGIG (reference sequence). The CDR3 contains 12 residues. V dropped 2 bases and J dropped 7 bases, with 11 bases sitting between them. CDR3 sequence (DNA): TGTGCCTGGAGTAGAACGCGGGGGACCCAGTACTTC. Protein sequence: CAWSRTRGTQYF.

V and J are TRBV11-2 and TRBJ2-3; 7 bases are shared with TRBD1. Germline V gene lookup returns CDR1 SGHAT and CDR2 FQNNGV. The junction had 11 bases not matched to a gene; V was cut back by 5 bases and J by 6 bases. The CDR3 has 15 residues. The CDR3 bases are TGTGCCAGCAGCCACCCGGGACAGCCTTCCGATACGCAGTATTTT. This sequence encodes CASSHPGQPSDTQYF.

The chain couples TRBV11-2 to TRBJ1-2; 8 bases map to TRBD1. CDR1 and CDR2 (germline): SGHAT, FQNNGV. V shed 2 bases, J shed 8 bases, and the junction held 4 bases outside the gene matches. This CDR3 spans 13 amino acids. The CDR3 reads CASSLWTGTGYTF. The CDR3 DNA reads TGTGCCAGCAGCTTATGGACAGGGACCGGCTACACCTTC. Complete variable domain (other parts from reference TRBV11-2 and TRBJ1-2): EAGVAQSPRYKIIEKRQSVAFWCNPISGHATLYWYQQILGQGPKLLIQFQNNGVVDDSQLPKDRFSAERLKGVDSTLKIQPAKLEDSAVYLCASSLWTGTGYTFGSGTRLTVV.

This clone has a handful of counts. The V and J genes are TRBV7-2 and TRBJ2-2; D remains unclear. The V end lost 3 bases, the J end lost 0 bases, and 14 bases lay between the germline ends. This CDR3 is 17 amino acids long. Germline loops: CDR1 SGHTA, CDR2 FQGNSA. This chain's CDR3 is CASSFSTRSPNTGELFF. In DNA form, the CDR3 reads TGTGCCAGCAGCTTCTCCACGCGAAGTCCGAACACCGGGGAGCTGTTTTTT.

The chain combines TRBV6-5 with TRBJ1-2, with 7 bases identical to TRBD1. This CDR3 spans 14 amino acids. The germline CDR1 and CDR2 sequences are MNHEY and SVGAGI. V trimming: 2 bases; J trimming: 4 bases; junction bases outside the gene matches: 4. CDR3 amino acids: CASSYDRAPYGYTF. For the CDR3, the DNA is TGTGCCAGCAGTTACGACAGGGCCCCCTATGGCTACACCTTC.

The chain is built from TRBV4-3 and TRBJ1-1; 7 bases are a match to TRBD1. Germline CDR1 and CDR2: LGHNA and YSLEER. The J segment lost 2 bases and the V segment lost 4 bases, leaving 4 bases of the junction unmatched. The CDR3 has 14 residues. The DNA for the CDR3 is TGCGCCAGCAGCCCCGGGACAGAAAACACTGAAGCTTTCTTT. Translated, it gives CASSPGTENTEAFF.